What follows are 12 T cell receptor beta chains derived from one specimen sequenced in a study of Ad26.COV2.S vaccination and SARS-CoV-2 variants (dated by TCRdb to the early 2020s). Libraries were prepared through the immunoSEQ multiplex PCR assay. The immuneACCESS repertoire file appears here via TCRdb, limited to in-frame rearrangements. These files lack a portion of the clones; in checked studies, under half of the deficit traces to unresolved V genes, and the cause of the others is not known. The sample table records about 280,000 clones; 87% of these occur just once. About 3.6% of the sample lies in the top ten. This specimen's treatment or condition label, interpreted: about 20 received Ad26.COV2.S at low or high dose, single or two shots; a few received placebo; per-sample allocation not given. Repertoires of vaccine and placebo recipients were sequenced from samples collected on day 63 after the first injection.

This sample comprised peripheral blood, obtained in a trial of Ad26.COV2.S vaccine versus placebo. The receptors shown here come from a person aged 18-65 years who received the Ad26.COV2.S COVID-19 vaccine or a placebo.

This clone was seen only once. The V and J genes are TRBV5-1 and TRBJ2-1; D may match TRBD1 or TRBD2 (5 bases each). Germline CDR1 is SGHRS and CDR2 is YFSETQ. Trimming removed 4 bases from V and 0 bases from J, with 8 bases in between. The CDR3 length is 14 residues. CDR3 coding DNA: TGCGCCAGCAGCCCGGGACCCTCCTACAATGAGCAGTTCTTC. This codes for CASSPGPSYNEQFF.

The CDR3, as DNA: TGTGCCAGCAGCTTGGGCAGGGAGGTCTATGGCTACACCTTC. Translating gives CASSLGREVYGYTF. V is TRBV7-9 and J is TRBJ1-2; possibly TRBD1 for D (5 bases). Germline CDR1 reads SEHNR; CDR2 reads FQNEAQ (reference sequence). CDR3 length equals 14 residues. Trimming took off 3 bases at V and 4 bases at J, with 12 bases between the two ends. Full variable domain (missing parts from reference TRBV7-9 and TRBJ1-2): DTGVSQNPRHKITKRGQNVTFRCDPISEHNRLYWYRQTLGQGPEFLTYFQNEAQLEKSRLLSDRFSAERPKGSFSTLEIQRTEQGDSAMYLCASSLGREVYGYTFGSGTRLTVV.

The chain links TRBV7-2 to TRBJ2-1; D unresolved. With 5 bases removed from V and 6 bases from J, the gap between germline ends came to 11 bases. The germline V gene encodes CDR1 SGHTA and CDR2 FQGNSA. This CDR3 has 13 residues. The CDR3 here is CASSPSGPNEQFF. As DNA, the CDR3 is TGTGCCAGCAGCCCGTCTGGGCCCAATGAGCAGTTCTTC.

Written as DNA, the CDR3 is TGTGCCAGTCGATCCGGGGACGGGGGGATATACGAGCAGTACTTC. As protein: CASRSGDGGIYEQYF. The rearrangement uses TRBV18 and TRBJ2-7; 7 nucleotides agree with TRBD2. Germline V gives CDR1 KGHSH, CDR2 LQKENI. V lost 9 bases to trimming and J lost 4 bases; unmatched junction nucleotides: 15. There are 15 residues in the CDR3. The whole variable domain, filled in from reference TRBV18 and TRBJ2-7, reads NAGVMQNPRHLVRRRGQEARLRCSPMKGHSHVYWYRQLPEEGLKFMVYLQKENIIDESGMPKERFSAEFPKEGPSILRIQQVVRGDSAAYFCASRSGDGGIYEQYFGPGTRLTVT.

The chain combines TRBV18 with TRBJ2-2, with D hard to call. Germline assignment: CDR1 KGHSH and CDR2 LQKENI. Trimming left V 3 bases short and J 1 base short, with 12 bases between. This CDR3 has 16 amino acids. CDR3 DNA: TGTGCCAGCTCACCGGTCCTGTGGCAGAACACCGGGGAGCTGTTTTTT. Protein sequence: CASSPVLWQNTGELFF.

This rearrangement joins TRBV5-4 to TRBJ1-4; 7 bases are shared with TRBD1. The germline gives CDR1 SGHNT, CDR2 YYREEE (reference sequence). Unmatched junction bases numbered 6, after V lost 1 base and J lost 0 bases. The CDR3 length is 17 residues. DNA of the CDR3: TGTGCCAGCAGCTTGACTAACAGGGGAGCAACTAATGAAAAACTGTTTTTT. Amino acids: CASSLTNRGATNEKLFF.

The chain has TRBV6-1 and TRBJ1-6; D is unresolved. V shed 0 bases and J shed 2 bases, with 8 bases lying between them. CDR1 is MNHNS and CDR2 is SASEGT in the germline V gene. This CDR3 comprises 16 residues. The CDR3 DNA is TGTGCCAGCAGTGAAGCATCGAGGCCCTATAATTCACCCCTCCACTTT. Protein: CASSEASRPYNSPLHF.

The count of this clone is one. The chain has TRBV5-1 and TRBJ2-1, with 13 bases fitting TRBD2. Germline values: CDR1 SGHRS, CDR2 YFSETQ. J was trimmed by 3 bases and V by 6 bases; bases with no gene match: 9. CDR3 length: 17 amino acids. The CDR3 region is CASTPGLAGVFYNEQFF. DNA of the CDR3: TGCGCCAGCACCCCAGGACTAGCGGGAGTATTCTACAATGAGCAGTTCTTC.

The J gene is TRBJ2-2, the V gene TRBV5-1; D is undetermined. Germline-derived CDR1 and CDR2 are SGHRS and YFSETQ. The CDR3 contains 15 residues. V was pared by 8 bases and J by 5 bases, with 19 bases between. The CDR3 is CASNLEGRWTGELFF. The CDR3 DNA sequence: TGCGCCAGTAACCTAGAAGGGCGTTGGACCGGGGAGCTGTTTTTT.

This rearrangement joins TRBV7-9 to TRBJ2-1; 12 positions agree with TRBD2. The CDR3 covers 16 residues. V was clipped by 5 bases and J by 8 bases; unmatched bases: 10. CDR1 and CDR2 from the germline V gene are SEHNR and FQNEAQ (reference sequence). This CDR3 is CASSLPTSGSPHEQFF. CDR3 DNA sequence: TGTGCCAGCAGCCTCCCGACTAGCGGGAGCCCCCATGAGCAGTTCTTC.

The chain joins TRBV5-4 to TRBJ2-3; D is possibly TRBD2 (6 bases). This CDR3 region has 15 residues. Trimming cost V 3 bases and J 4 bases, with 15 bases left between them. Germline V gene data show CDR1 as SGHNT and CDR2 as YYREEE (reference sequence). CDR3 in DNA: TGTGCCAGCAGCTGGGGCGGGATCAGCCCAGATACGCAGTATTTT. Residues: CASSWGGISPDTQYF.

With regard to this clone: Distinct nucleotide sequences in the sample also encode this CDR3. V gene TRBV5-1 combines with J gene TRBJ2-5, with 8 positions matching TRBD2. There are 14 residues in the CDR3. J lost 1 base, V lost 4 bases, and 3 bases had no gene match. CDR1 SGHRS and CDR2 YFSETQ come from the germline V gene. CDR3 region: CASSRTSGQETQYF. DNA for the CDR3: TGCGCCAGCAGCCGCACTAGCGGCCAAGAGACCCAGTACTTC.